A selection of T cell receptor beta chains follows, all from one sample in a study of blood T cells in healthy people across ages. A single record per CDR3 protein comes from TCRdb applying MiXCR to the 5' RACE reads. The sample records about 1.5 million distinct CDR3 sequences, about 45% being singletons. Sequences were obtained from blood. The receptors were sampled from a woman aged 18-30 years in good health. The conserved cysteine and the conserved F or W are not part of the CDR3 here. A D gene is named only where the DNA matches it firmly. Clone sizes are given selectively: once, few, many, or a class where the clone is expanded.

v_gene	abundance	j_gene	d_gene	CDR3aa
TRBV4-1	-	TRBJ2-3	-	ASSQPPRQDTQY
TRBV4-1	few	TRBJ2-7	-	ASSPLPGVRDVEQY
TRBV28	many	TRBJ1-4	TRBD1	ASSTGATNEKLF
TRBV5-1	-	TRBJ2-5	TRBD2	ASTPSGRYNEQY
TRBV3-1	few	TRBJ2-7	-	ASSQDVSNSYEQY
TRBV20-1	-	TRBJ2-7	TRBD2	SARARGRIYEQY
TRBV4-3	few	TRBJ2-1	-	ASSQELLNNEQF
TRBV10-3	once	TRBJ2-7	-	AISENSEQY
TRBV10-3	-	TRBJ1-5	-	AIGMTEGAYSNQPQH
TRBV7-9	-	-	-	ASSGTGAGSQETQY
TRBV29-1	-	TRBJ2-5	-	SVESGLETQY
TRBV12-3/TRBV12-4	-	TRBJ1-2	-	ASSLPGPYGYT
TRBV5-1	-	TRBJ1-1	TRBD1	ASSEPGQGLNTEAF
TRBV20-1	few	TRBJ2-1	-	SSQTSSYNEQF
TRBV29-1	-	TRBJ1-1	-	SVEPRRGNTEAF
TRBV29-1	-	TRBJ1-1	-	SVHRTEAF
TRBV6-5	-	TRBJ1-1	-	ASSYGGQAF
TRBV7-2	-	TRBJ2-5	-	ASSLWASETQY
TRBV15	few	TRBJ1-5	-	ATSEDGSLSNQPQH
TRBV20-1	few	TRBJ2-7	TRBD1	SARRDRGLYEQY
TRBV2	many	TRBJ2-5	-	ASAVGHQETQY
TRBV3-1	-	TRBJ2-3	TRBD2	ASSQDGQRGGTDTQY
TRBV6-6	few	TRBJ2-3	-	ASSYVGAGTDTQY
TRBV7-9	-	TRBJ2-7	-	ASSLIGISYEQY
TRBV29-1	-	TRBJ1-1	-	SVRAESIEAF
TRBV6-5	-	-	-	ASSYSGPIPYEQY
TRBV6-5	-	TRBJ2-7	-	ASSRQVGALEQY
TRBV6-1	-	TRBJ1-4	-	ASTRDGGNEKLF
TRBV2	-	TRBJ2-1	TRBD2	ASRAGLAGGKNEQF
TRBV7-9	-	TRBJ2-1	TRBD1	ASSQRDRVNEQF
TRBV4-1	-	TRBJ2-5	TRBD1	ASSQDRGTAQETQY
TRBV2	once	-	TRBD1	ASREQGPSYLSYEQY
TRBV6-5	few	TRBJ1-2	-	ASGDGNYGYT